A single sample is the source of the 27 T cell receptor beta chains below, sequenced in a study of T cell repertoires in cytomegalovirus infection. MiXCR, run by TCRdb on the reads, gives a single entry per CDR3 protein. The table shows roughly 600,000 distinct CDR3 sequences, with approximately 25% occurring only once. Input material: CD8+ T cells from PBMCs. All receptors derive from a human donor in good health (CMV status not recorded). Some clones in this sample may be carry-over from other donors' samples.

This clonotype has more than one count but fewer than ten. The gene calls are TRBV6-5 and TRBJ2-5, with D unclear. The V end lost 0 bases, the J end lost 7 bases, and 12 bases lay between the germline ends. This CDR3 has 14 amino acids. Germline V gene data show CDR1 as MNHEY and CDR2 as SVGAGI. This CDR3 reads CASSYSGSRATQYF. CDR3 DNA sequence: TGTGCCAGCAGTTACTCAGGGTCTAGGGCGACCCAGTACTTC.

The chain is built from TRBV19 and TRBJ2-7; 8 nucleotides agree with TRBD1. With V trimmed by 7 bases and J by 0 bases, 8 bases remained unmatched. This CDR3 contains 15 residues. The germline V gene encodes CDR1 LNHDA and CDR2 SQIVND (reference sequence). CDR3 DNA: TGTGCCAGTACCTACTGGACAGGGAGCTCCTACGAGCAGTACTTC. Translating gives CASTYWTGSSYEQYF.

This clonotype has only a few counts. This sequence joins TRBV11-1 and TRBJ2-7; 7 nucleotides match TRBD2. This CDR3 is 15 amino acids long. V lost 1 base and J lost 4; bases outside the gene matches: 7. Per the germline V gene, CDR1 is SGHAT and CDR2 is FQDESV (reference sequence). The CDR3 DNA is TGTGCCAGCAGCTTAGGCGGGGGAATCCGGTACGAGCAGTACGTC. Protein: CASSLGGGIRYEQYV.

The chain carries TRBV29-1 and TRBJ2-2; D gene ambiguous. Germline V gene sequence: CDR1 SQVTM, CDR2 ANQGSEA. The V end lost 6 bases, the J end lost 2 bases, and 13 bases lay between the germline ends. The CDR3 consists of 14 residues. This CDR3 reads CSVVPLANTGELFF. As DNA, the CDR3 is TGCAGCGTCGTACCCCTGGCCAACACCGGGGAGCTGTTTTTT.

V usage is TRBV28 and J usage is TRBJ1-5; 10 bases fit TRBD1. V shed 6 bases, J shed 1 base, and the junction held 12 bases outside the gene matches. The CDR3 totals 18 residues. Germline V CDR1 and CDR2: MDHEN, SYDVKM. CDR3 protein: CASRSLGRTGGSNQPQHF. CDR3 bases: TGTGCCAGCAGAAGTTTAGGGCGGACAGGGGGGAGCAATCAGCCCCAGCATTTT.

This rearrangement joins TRBV19 to TRBJ1-5; D is unresolved. The germline V and J ends were trimmed by 4 bases and 0 bases, with 13 bases remaining between them. Germline V gene data show CDR1 as LNHDA and CDR2 as SQIVND (reference sequence). The CDR3 is made up of 16 amino acids. CDR3 loop: CASSTLLGVSNQPQHF. The DNA of the CDR3 is TGTGCCAGTAGTACCCTCCTCGGTGTTAGCAATCAGCCCCAGCATTTT.

This chain connects TRBV2 to TRBJ2-2; maybe TRBD2 (7 bases). V lost 11 bases, J lost 2 bases, and 15 bases lay in between. CDR3 size: 14 residues. Germline lookup yields CDR1 SNHLY and CDR2 FYNNEI. The CDR3, as DNA: TGTGCCGGAGGGGGGGGGGAAAACACCGGGGAGCTGTTTTTT. It translates to CAGGGGENTGELFF.

A few counts support this clonotype. CDR3 sequence: CASSPLEGELTFYSNQPQHF. The CDR3 bases are TGTGCCAGCAGCCCCTTGGAGGGTGAACTAACTTTCTATAGCAATCAGCCCCAGCATTTT. The rearrangement joins TRBV28 to TRBJ1-5; D uncertain. Trimming cost V 6 bases and J 0 bases, with 27 bases left between them. The CDR3 is made up of 20 amino acids. Germline CDR1 and CDR2: MDHEN and SYDVKM. Full variable domain (missing parts from reference TRBV28 and TRBJ1-5): DVKVTQSSRYLVKRTGEKVFLECVQDMDHENMFWYRQDPGLGLRLIYFSYDVKMKEKGDIPEGYSVSREKKERFSLILESASTNQTSMYLCASSPLEGELTFYSNQPQHFGDGTRLSIL.

This clonotype was found a few times. V usage is TRBV29-1 and J usage is TRBJ1-2, with D perhaps matching TRBD1 (6 bases). V lost 4 bases to trimming and J lost 7 bases, with 16 bases between them. The CDR3 loop spans 13 amino acids. From germline, CDR1 is SQVTM and CDR2 ANQGSEA. As DNA, the CDR3 is TGCAGCGTTGTCGCGGGGGCCCAGGCTGGCTACACCTTC. Its translation: CSVVAGAQAGYTF.

This clonotype was seen only a few times. The gene calls are TRBV5-6 and TRBJ2-7; D is unclear. The V and J ends lost 4 bases and 7 bases respectively, with 12 bases between them. The length of the CDR3 is 12 residues. The germline gives CDR1 SGHDT, CDR2 YYEEEE. CDR3 region: CASSDHRAEQYF. CDR3 nucleotides: TGTGCCAGCAGCGATCATCGGGCGGAGCAGTACTTC. The variable domain in full, with the rest retrieved from reference TRBV5-6 and TRBJ2-7, is DAGVTQSPTHLIKTRGQQVTLRCSPKSGHDTVSWYQQALGQGPQFIFQYYEEEERQRGNFPDRFSGHQFPNYSSELNVNALLLGDSALYLCASSDHRAEQYFGPGTRLTVT.

In this sample, this clonotype turned up a few times. V is TRBV13 and J is TRBJ2-3, with a possible D match to TRBD2 (5 bases). The CDR3 sequence is 16 residues long. V was cut by 5 bases and J by 0 bases, with 15 bases left in between. The germline gives CDR1 PRHDT, CDR2 FYEKMQ (reference sequence). The CDR3 DNA reads as TGTGCCAGCAGCCCCCTGGATGACTATAGCACAGATACGCAGTATTTT. Encoded protein: CASSPLDDYSTDTQYF.

This clonotype was detected a few times. CDR3 in amino acids: CARGAGSEQFF. The CDR3 DNA reads TGTGCCCGAGGAGCAGGTAGTGAGCAGTTCTTC. The rearrangement joins TRBV2 to TRBJ2-1; D call uncertain. This CDR3 comprises 11 residues. Looked up from germline, CDR1 is SNHLY and CDR2 is FYNNEI. The V and J ends lost 11 bases and 9 bases respectively, with 14 bases between them.

V is TRBV20-1 and J is TRBJ2-1, with 9 bases lining up with TRBD2. Germline CDR1 and CDR2: DFQATT and SNEGSKA (reference sequence). This CDR3 has 16 residues. With 2 bases clipped from V and 8 bases from J, the junction kept 13 bases outside the gene matches. This CDR3 reads CSARILGTSFIDEQFF. In nucleotides, the CDR3 is TGCAGTGCTAGAATTCTCGGGACTAGCTTTATCGATGAGCAGTTCTTC.

This clonotype was seen many times. The V and J genes are TRBV13 and TRBJ2-5; D assignment may be TRBD1 or TRBD2 (7 bases each). The CDR3 spans 15 residues. Germline CDR1 and CDR2: PRHDT and FYEKMQ (reference sequence). V lost 3 bases, J lost 7 bases, and 18 bases lay in between. The CDR3 DNA reads TGTGCCAGCAGCTTCGCCGGTGACAGGGAGGGGACCCAGTACTTC. Its translation: CASSFAGDREGTQYF.

This clonotype turned up a few times. The chain employs TRBV28 and TRBJ1-4; 9 nucleotides agree with TRBD1. The CDR3 has 15 amino acids. V was clipped by 5 bases and J by 6 bases; unmatched bases: 7. The germline V gene has CDR1 MDHEN and CDR2 SYDVKM. In DNA, the CDR3 is TGTGCCAGCAGTCTCGGACAGGGGAGGCATGAAAAACTGTTTTTT. Amino acid sequence: CASSLGQGRHEKLFF.

This clonotype was seen a handful of times. The chain is built from TRBV9 and TRBJ2-1, with TRBD2 as a possible D gene (5 bases). The CDR3 totals 15 residues. From germline, CDR1 is SGDLS and CDR2 YYNGEE. The V gene lost 1 base and the J gene lost 0 bases, with 8 bases spanning the gap. The CDR3 loop is CASSVHGNSYNEQFF. DNA of the CDR3: TGTGCCAGCAGCGTACACGGGAACTCCTACAATGAGCAGTTCTTC.

V gene TRBV7-8 combines with J gene TRBJ2-3; D tentatively reads TRBD1 or TRBD2 (6 bases each). V lost 5 bases to trimming and J lost 6 bases, with 9 bases between them. The germline gives CDR1 SGHVS, CDR2 FQNEAQ. The CDR3 length is 12 residues. The CDR3 here is CASSEGGDTQYF. CDR3 sequence (DNA): TGTGCCAGCAGCGAGGGGGGTGATACGCAGTATTTT.

This clonotype was found many times. The junction and the germline gene differ at one end; a read error may be behind it. This chain links TRBV5-1 with TRBJ1-1; D ambiguous. The CDR3 totals 13 residues. Per the germline V gene, CDR1 is SGHRS and CDR2 is YFSETQ. The CDR3 region has the DNA TGTGCCAGCAGCTTAGCAGGTGTCACTGAAGCTTTCTTT. Its translation: CASSLAGVTEAFF.

This clonotype was counted only a few times. V and J are TRBV7-9 and TRBJ2-7; TRBD1 aligns across 8 bases. Germline assignment: CDR1 SEHNR and CDR2 FQNEAQ (reference sequence). Unmatched junction bases numbered 10, after V lost 4 bases and J lost 5 bases. There are 15 residues in the CDR3. The CDR3 loop reads CASSSLRTGLNEQYV. The CDR3 DNA sequence: TGTGCCAGCAGCTCACTACGGACAGGGTTAAACGAGCAGTACGTC.

The chain has TRBV9 and TRBJ1-2; D is perhaps TRBD1 (5 bases). This CDR3 is 16 amino acids long. The V and J ends lost 3 bases and 2 bases respectively, with 17 bases between them. The germline gives CDR1 SGDLS, CDR2 YYNGEE. CDR3 sequence (DNA): TGTGCCAGCAGCGCACCTCAGGGAGGCAAGAACTATGGCTACACCTTC. This sequence encodes CASSAPQGGKNYGYTF.

The sample holds a few counts of this clonotype. V usage is TRBV29-1 and J usage is TRBJ2-2; D is perhaps TRBD2 (6 bases). Between the trimmed V and J ends, which lost 4 bases and 3 bases, there was a span of 15 bases. This CDR3 is built from 15 residues. Per germline, CDR1 SQVTM and CDR2 ANQGSEA. The chain's CDR3 is CSVAGGSGDTGELFF. The CDR3 DNA is TGCAGCGTTGCTGGGGGGAGCGGAGACACCGGGGAGCTGTTTTTT.

The chain recombines TRBV7-3 with TRBJ1-6; D is uncertain. The germline V and J ends were trimmed by 2 bases and 6 bases, with 11 bases remaining between them. The germline V gene encodes CDR1 SGHTA and CDR2 FQGTGA. This CDR3 is built from 15 residues. The CDR3 nucleotides are TGTGCCAGCAGCTTATCTGGGGTCTTTAATTCACCCCTCCACTTT. Protein product: CASSLSGVFNSPLHF.

The rearrangement links TRBV12-3 or TRBV12-4 to TRBJ2-7, with TRBD1 matching 8 bases. V shed 1 base and J 2 bases; nucleotides not matched to a gene: 4. The CDR3 length is 15 residues. CDR3 sequence: CASSLGGTGAYEQYV. The CDR3 coding sequence is TGTGCCAGCAGTTTAGGTGGGACAGGAGCCTACGAGCAGTACGTC.

The V gene is TRBV29-1, the J gene TRBJ1-2, with D possibly matching TRBD1 (5 bases). Trimming removed 1 base from V and 2 bases from J, with 11 bases in between. CDR1 SQVTM and CDR2 ANQGSEA come from the germline V gene. The length of the CDR3 is 14 residues. CDR3 amino acids: CSVEGGTRNYGYTF. CDR3 sequence (DNA): TGCAGCGTTGAAGGAGGGACCAGAAACTATGGCTACACCTTC.

The chain combines TRBV20-1 with TRBJ2-1; the D gene is possibly TRBD2 (7 bases). Germline V gene sequence: CDR1 DFQATT, CDR2 SNEGSKA (reference sequence). The CDR3 extends over 16 amino acids. Trimming took off 2 bases at V and 8 bases at J, with 22 bases between the two ends. CDR3 nucleotide sequence: TGCAGTGCTAGACTAAGGGGGGGGGGTACTTTGTATGAGCAGTTCTTC. This encodes CSARLRGGGTLYEQFF.

This clonotype was observed a single time. This sequence may be a read error, since a much larger clone differs from it by one base. This CDR3 fails to terminate in the conserved phenylalanine or tryptophan, so it likely reflects a read error. The rearrangement joins TRBV7-8 to TRBJ1-3; D gene ambiguous. The CDR3 contains 15 residues. V was clipped by 4 bases and J by 0 bases, with 10 bases between them. The germline gives CDR1 SGHVS, CDR2 FQNEAQ. The CDR3 bases are TGTGCCAGCAGCTCGACGGTTTACTCTGGAAACACCATATATTCT. The encoded protein is CASSSTVYSGNTIYS.

This clonotype was seen ten or more times. This chain links TRBV7-9 with TRBJ2-5; 8 positions match TRBD1. Germline V gene data show CDR1 as SEHNR and CDR2 as FQNEAQ (reference sequence). This CDR3 comprises 14 residues. V shed 4 bases and J 5 bases; nucleotides not matched to a gene: 6. Here the CDR3 reads CASSWSRDRETQYF. CDR3 sequence (DNA): TGTGCCAGCAGCTGGTCCCGGGACAGGGAGACCCAGTACTTC.